This T cell receptor (beta chain) originates from a study of long-term antiretroviral therapy in people with HIV. Study at large: Sampling started about a decade before the 2015 immediate-ART recommendation.

Comments on this clone: What it binds is not known.

Study findings and constraints: All time points showed a repertoire dominated by clones expanded before ART.

This was the immunoSEQ v3.0 assay at survey level. Per sample, sequencing targeted roughly 35,000-50,000 T-cell genomes. This table comes from immunoSEQ multiplex PCR, and its TCRdb copy is limited to in-frame clones, with some not included. Here the sample spans tens of thousands of clones, less than 90% being singletons. The CDR3 loop spans 15 amino acids. Germline assignment: CDR1 SNHLY and CDR2 FYNNEI. V was cut by 7 bases and J by 6 bases, with 22 bases left in between. Every single participant having HIV got treatment inside the United States. This chain links TRBV2 with TRBJ2-7; D perhaps matches TRBD1 (5 bases). The sequencing here drew on unsorted PBMCs, taken 1.9 years after starting antiretroviral therapy. This sequence originates from a woman aged 50 to 65 with HIV. The DNA for the CDR3 is TGTGCCAGCACCCAACAGGCCCGAAAGAATGCCGAGCAGTACTTC. Its protein is CASTQQARKNAEQYF.